In this sample, the clone carrying this T cell receptor beta chain turned up a few times. The sample belongs to a study of blood T cells in healthy people across ages. Next came a second PCR, run for roughly 7 to 12 cycles, which used a sample-barcoded 5' primer along with a J-beta primer mix. TCRdb processed the 5' RACE reads anew with MiXCR; each CDR3 protein has one entry. This table holds 1,300,000 or so distinct CDR3 sequences, roughly 64% found once. The CDR3 is 13 amino acids. The V end lost 6 bases, the J end lost 2 bases, and 8 bases lay between the germline ends. The germline V gene encodes CDR1 LGHDT and CDR2 YNNKEL (reference sequence).

The rearrangement links TRBV3-1 to TRBJ2-1; D remains ambiguous. Sequenced material: blood. This TCR was sampled from a man aged 18 to 29 in good health. The CDR3 loop is CASSVSTYNEQFF. In DNA form, the CDR3 reads TGTGCCAGCAGTGTCAGTACCTACAATGAGCAGTTCTTC.